The 31 T cell receptor beta chains below were found in one sample sequenced in a study of identical twins. TCRdb ran MiXCR on the 5' RACE reads and lists one entry per CDR3 protein. The data contain 420,000 or so distinct CDR3 sequences, around a sixth of them seen just once; the ten biggest clones take up 12%. The sequencing sample was made of naive T cells sorted from blood. These receptors originate from a man aged 50-60 years in good health.

This clonotype was counted ten times or more. The chain combines TRBV27 with TRBJ1-2; 8 bases align to TRBD1. The germline V gene encodes CDR1 MNHEY and CDR2 SMNVEV (reference sequence). The CDR3 is 17 residues long. The J segment lost 4 bases and the V segment lost 3 bases, leaving 13 bases of the junction unmatched. CDR3 nucleotides: TGTGCCAGCAGTTTGATATCCGGGACAGGAATCTTCTATGGCTACACCTTC. This codes for CASSLISGTGIFYGYTF.

This clonotype was detected ten times or more. The V and J genes are TRBV29-1 and TRBJ1-1; possibly TRBD1 for D (6 bases). The CDR3 totals 13 residues. The V end lost 4 bases, the J end lost 2 bases, and 11 bases lay between the germline ends. Germline CDR1 SQVTM, CDR2 ANQGSEA. The CDR3, as DNA: TGCAGCGTTGTGGGACAACTTAACACTGAAGCTTTCTTT. Residues: CSVVGQLNTEAFF.

This clonotype was found a few times. The V call is TRBV24-1, the J call TRBJ1-5, with no clear D. V was clipped by 5 bases and J by 2 bases, with 6 bases between them. Germline loops: CDR1 KGHDR, CDR2 SFDVKD. The length of the CDR3 is 13 residues. The CDR3 nucleotides are TGTGCCACCAGTGCTGCAGGCAATCAGCCCCAGCATTTT. It is translated as CATSAAGNQPQHF.

This clonotype was recorded many times. The chain links TRBV20-1 to TRBJ1-1; possibly TRBD1 for D (6 bases). The length of the CDR3 is 14 residues. From germline, CDR1 is DFQATT and CDR2 SNEGSKA (reference sequence). Trimming stripped 2 bases from V and 2 bases from J, with 12 bases between. CDR3 sequence (DNA): TGCAGTGCTAGACTTGGGACATTTAACACTGAAGCTTTCTTT. Encoded protein: CSARLGTFNTEAFF.

This clonotype has a count of ten or more. The J gene is TRBJ1-5, the V gene TRBV10-3; D call uncertain. From germline, CDR1 is ENHRY and CDR2 SYGVKD. V gave up 0 bases and J gave up 7 bases, with 22 bases separating them. The length of the CDR3 is 18 residues. For the CDR3, the DNA is TGTGCCATCAGTGAGTCGCAATTGAATGCCGGGCTTGGGCAGCCCCAGCATTTT. Protein product: CAISESQLNAGLGQPQHF.

This clonotype was seen a handful of times. This rearrangement joins TRBV7-9 to TRBJ2-7, with D possibly matching TRBD1 (6 bases). Trimming took 1 base from V and 3 from J, leaving 13 bases between them. CDR3 length: 15 amino acids. Germline CDR1 is SEHNR and CDR2 is FQNEAQ (reference sequence). The DNA for the CDR3 is TGTGCCAGCAGCTTAGGGACAGATGGACGCTACGAGCAGTACTTC. Protein: CASSLGTDGRYEQYF.

This clonotype was seen a few times. CDR3 sequence reads: CSAKGQGTLATNEKLFF. The CDR3 DNA follows: TGCAGTGCTAAGGGACAGGGGACCCTTGCAACTAATGAAAAACTGTTTTTT. The chain is built from TRBV20-1 and TRBJ1-4, with 10 bases lining up with TRBD1. CDR3 length equals 17 residues. The V gene end was trimmed by 4 bases and the J gene end by 0 bases; junction bases not matched to a gene: 8. CDR1 and CDR2 (germline): DFQATT, SNEGSKA (reference sequence).

The table lists this clonotype with many counts. The V and J genes are TRBV5-1 and TRBJ2-5; 12 nucleotides line up with TRBD1. From germline, CDR1 is SGHRS and CDR2 YFSETQ. The CDR3 has 16 amino acids. J gave up 5 bases and V 0 bases, and 5 bases lay outside the gene matches. CDR3 amino acids: CASSLAGTGGLETQYF. Written as DNA, the CDR3 is TGCGCCAGCAGCTTGGCAGGGACAGGGGGCTTGGAGACCCAGTACTTC.

A note on this clonotype: A much larger clone differs from this one at a single base, so this may be a read error. The chain couples TRBV11-2 to TRBJ2-5, with 8 bases lining up with TRBD1. The CDR3 consists of 16 residues. Looked up from germline, CDR1 is SGHAT and CDR2 is FQNNGV. The CDR3 DNA follows: TGTGCCAGCAGCTTGAGGACAGGGAATTCCCAAGAGGCCCAGTACTTC. Amino acid sequence: CASSLRTGNSQEAQYF.

The chain links TRBV29-1 to TRBJ1-4; D uncertain. Trimming pared 4 bases from V and 8 bases from J, leaving 11 bases between. The CDR3 covers 12 residues. Germline V gene lookup returns CDR1 SQVTM and CDR2 ANQGSEA. The chain's CDR3 is CSVVGTDEKLFF. The CDR3 region has the DNA TGCAGCGTTGTTGGTACAGACGAAAAACTGTTTTTT.

This clonotype appeared a few times. The CDR3 region is CASSSGQVNNQPQHF. The CDR3 nucleotides read TGTGCCAGCAGTTCGGGACAGGTAAACAATCAGCCCCAGCATTTT. The chain links TRBV6-2 or TRBV6-3 to TRBJ1-5; 8 nucleotides match TRBD1. The germline CDR1 and CDR2 sequences are MNHEY and SVGEGT. Trimming cost V 4 bases and J 3 bases; bases outside gene matches: 5. The CDR3 contains 15 residues.

This chain links TRBV5-1 with TRBJ2-7, with D perhaps TRBD1 (6 bases). CDR1 SGHRS and CDR2 YFSETQ come from the germline V gene. The CDR3 has 14 amino acids. Deletions cut 4 bases from V and 9 bases from J, with 20 bases between. The CDR3 nucleotides read TGCGCCAGCAGCCTCGACAGGCTGAAGTCCGCGCAGTACTTC. Its protein is CASSLDRLKSAQYF.

Only a few counts were recorded for this clonotype. The rearrangement links TRBV2 to TRBJ2-7; 7 bases are a match to TRBD1. CDR1 is SNHLY, CDR2 FYNNEI, per germline. Trimming at V came to 3 bases and at J to 3 bases, leaving 5 bases not matched to a gene. CDR3 length equals 14 residues. DNA of the CDR3: TGTGCCAGCAGTGAGTGGGACAGACTCTACGAGCAGTACTTC. It is translated as CASSEWDRLYEQYF. Filled out from reference TRBV2 and TRBJ2-7, the complete variable domain reads EPEVTQTPSHQVTQMGQEVILRCVPISNHLYFYWYRQILGQKVEFLVSFYNNEISEKSEIFDDQFSVERPDGSNFTLKIRSTKLEDSAMYFCASSEWDRLYEQYFGPGTRLTVT.

The rearrangement joins TRBV12-3 or TRBV12-4 to TRBJ1-1; D unclear. V was trimmed by 4 bases and J by 0 bases, leaving 6 bases between them. The CDR3 length is 13 residues. The chain's CDR3 is CASSWQMNTEAFF. The DNA for the CDR3 is TGTGCCAGCAGTTGGCAAATGAACACTGAAGCTTTCTTT.

This clonotype was detected only a few times. At one of its ends the junction is not consistent with the germline gene, which may arise from a read error. This chain uses TRBV6-2 or TRBV6-3 with TRBJ2-1; 11 nucleotides agree with TRBD1. The CDR3 is 11 amino acids. Germline assignment: CDR1 MNHEY and CDR2 SVGEGT. The CDR3 region has the DNA TGTGCCAGCAGTTGGGGACAGGGGGGGATCTTC. As protein: CASSWGQGGIF.

The sample holds a few counts of this clonotype. The chain joins TRBV5-1 to TRBJ2-3, with a possible D match to TRBD1 (8 bases). The CDR3 runs to 16 residues. V lost 7 bases and J lost 4, with 22 bases in between. CDR1 is SGHRS and CDR2 is YFSETQ in the germline V gene. The CDR3 nucleotides are TGCGCCAGCGAAGGTGGACAGGGACTACTCGCAGATACGCAGTATTTT. Translating gives CASEGGQGLLADTQYF.

The chain links TRBV9 to TRBJ2-1; 7 nucleotides agree with TRBD2. Germline V lookup: CDR1 SGDLS, CDR2 YYNGEE. The CDR3 has 15 amino acids. J lost 5 bases, V lost 3 bases, and 8 bases had no gene match. The CDR3 region is CASSAPGTMNNEQFF. CDR3 DNA sequence: TGTGCCAGCAGCGCCCCAGGGACTATGAACAATGAGCAGTTCTTC.

V gene TRBV7-8 combines with J gene TRBJ1-2; 9 positions match TRBD1. Germline trimming cut 5 bases from V and 6 bases from J; bases unmatched to any gene: 13. This CDR3 region has 16 residues. The germline CDR1 and CDR2 sequences are SGHVS and FQNEAQ. The chain's CDR3 is CASSPWPGQGGDGYTF. The CDR3 DNA follows: TGTGCCAGCAGCCCATGGCCGGGACAGGGAGGCGATGGCTACACCTTC.

This clonotype was seen more than once but under ten times. The chain couples TRBV11-1 to TRBJ2-7; D may be TRBD1 (6 bases). The germline gives CDR1 SGHAT, CDR2 FQDESV (reference sequence). Trimming took 5 bases from V and 2 from J, leaving 10 bases between them. The CDR3 has 13 amino acids. The CDR3 nucleotides read TGTGCCAGCAGCCCAAACAGGGCCTACGAGCAGTACTTC. Protein: CASSPNRAYEQYF.

The rearrangement uses TRBV18 and TRBJ2-7; 7 nucleotides align to TRBD2. The germline V gene has CDR1 KGHSH and CDR2 LQKENI. V was clipped by 2 bases and J by 3 bases; unmatched bases: 10. The CDR3 spans 16 residues. CDR3 sequence reads: CASSPIPTGTNYEQYF. CDR3 DNA sequence: TGTGCCAGCTCACCAATTCCAACCGGGACTAACTACGAGCAGTACTTC.

This rearrangement joins TRBV10-3 to TRBJ1-4; possible D gene TRBD1, 6 bases. This CDR3 has 13 residues. V lost 5 bases and J lost 8, with 12 bases in between. Germline V gene sequence: CDR1 ENHRY, CDR2 SYGVKD. This chain's CDR3 is CAISRGKLEKLFF. Written as DNA, the CDR3 is TGTGCCATCAGTAGGGGGAAGCTCGAAAAACTGTTTTTT.

The sample holds many counts of this clonotype. The CDR3 spells CASSLPRLAGEQYF. In DNA form, the CDR3 reads TGTGCCAGCAGCTTGCCTCGACTAGCGGGCGAGCAGTACTTC. The chain links TRBV5-6 to TRBJ2-7; TRBD2 matches at 10 bases. CDR1 and CDR2 from the germline V gene are SGHDT and YYEEEE. With 1 base clipped from V and 6 bases from J, the junction kept 4 bases outside the gene matches. The CDR3 is 14 amino acids.

This clonotype was counted ten times or more. The genes are TRBV28 and TRBJ1-4, with 7 bases that match TRBD1. Germline V gene sequence: CDR1 MDHEN, CDR2 SYDVKM. The CDR3 is made up of 16 amino acids. Trimming cost V 2 bases and J 4 bases; bases outside gene matches: 7. In DNA form, the CDR3 reads TGTGCCAGCAGTTTAGCTGAGACAGGGATTAATGAAAAACTGTTTTTT. It codes for CASSLAETGINEKLFF.

This clonotype was seen a few times. V usage is TRBV29-1 and J usage is TRBJ2-5, with 7 bases that match TRBD1. Germline CDR1 reads SQVTM; CDR2 reads ANQGSEA. V was clipped by 7 bases and J by 1 base; unmatched bases: 3. CDR3 size: 12 residues. Written as DNA, the CDR3 is TGCAGCGCCGGGACAGTCCAAGAGACCCAGTACTTC. Residues: CSAGTVQETQYF.

This clonotype has only a few counts. The genes are TRBV29-1 and TRBJ2-5, with 8 bases matching TRBD1. This CDR3 contains 15 residues. The germline CDR1 and CDR2 sequences are SQVTM and ANQGSEA. V lost 5 bases and J lost 1; bases outside the gene matches: 9. The chain's CDR3 is CSVRAGTGTQETQYF. CDR3 sequence (DNA): TGCAGCGTTCGCGCCGGGACAGGAACCCAAGAGACCCAGTACTTC.

The table lists this clonotype with many counts. The gene calls are TRBV21-1 and TRBJ2-3; the DNA was not used to check the table's D call, TRBD1. TRBV21-1 is designated a pseudogene. There are 19 residues in the CDR3. CDR3 DNA: TGTGCCAGCAGCAAAGATAGGACGGGACCGGGACAGGCTCCAGATACGCAGTATTTT. Protein product: CASSKDRTGPGQAPDTQYF.

This clonotype was picked up a small number of times. The chain carries TRBV5-1 and TRBJ2-1; TRBD2 is a possible D gene (5 bases). This CDR3 region has 14 residues. V was trimmed by 0 bases and J by 3 bases, leaving 7 bases between them. CDR1 is SGHRS and CDR2 is YFSETQ in the germline V gene. The CDR3 reads CASSLVDYYNEQFF. DNA for the CDR3: TGCGCCAGCAGCTTGGTTGACTACTACAATGAGCAGTTCTTC.

This clonotype was seen ten or more times. The chain joins TRBV2 to TRBJ2-3; 7 bases line up with TRBD2. This CDR3 comprises 11 residues. Germline V gives CDR1 SNHLY, CDR2 FYNNEI. V dropped 10 bases and J dropped 5; count of bases not matched to a gene: 3. The CDR3 DNA reads as TGTGCCACGGCGGGGGTAGATACGCAGTATTTT. It specifies CATAGVDTQYF.

Only a few counts were recorded for this clonotype. V usage is TRBV20-1 and J usage is TRBJ2-1, with a tentative D call TRBD1 (5 bases). Germline lookup yields CDR1 DFQATT and CDR2 SNEGSKA (reference sequence). The CDR3 is 14 amino acids. V dropped 4 bases and J dropped 0 bases, with 10 bases sitting between them. CDR3 sequence: CSAKGVSSYNEQFF. In DNA form, the CDR3 reads TGCAGTGCTAAAGGGGTTAGCTCCTACAATGAGCAGTTCTTC.

This clonotype was seen only a few times. The chain has TRBV4-3 and TRBJ2-7; TRBD2 matches at 10 bases. This CDR3 has 15 amino acids. V shed 3 bases and J 2 bases; nucleotides not matched to a gene: 4. Germline lookup yields CDR1 LGHNA and CDR2 YSLEER. In DNA form, the CDR3 reads TGCGCCAGCAGCCAGCTAGCGGGAGTAACCTACGAGCAGTACTTC. It encodes CASSQLAGVTYEQYF.

This clonotype has a handful of counts. CDR3 residues: CASSHAQGLGLYEQFF. The CDR3 DNA is TGTGCCAGCAGCCATGCACAAGGACTAGGTCTGTATGAGCAGTTCTTC. J is TRBJ2-1 and V is TRBV4-2; TRBD2 agrees at 7 bases. The junction had 13 bases not matched to a gene; V was cut back by 3 bases and J by 8 bases. CDR3 length equals 16 residues. CDR1 is LGHNA, CDR2 YNFKEQ, per germline.